This T cell receptor beta chain was captured by sequencing in a study of shared clonotypes between healthy human individuals. Only in-frame clones appear in the TCRdb table, and some are missing; sequencing was by immunoSEQ multiplex PCR. Counted here are hundreds of thousands of clones, about 74% occurring once; the ten biggest clones make up more than 1.5%. Study findings and constraints: Compared with memory subsets, naive subsets generally had larger estimated richness.

This CDR3 contains 17 residues. Germline CDR1 is SGHAT and CDR2 is FQNNGV. Turning to this clone: Its antigen is unknown. A junction end diverges from the germline sequence, so it may reflect a read error.

V gene TRBV11-2 combines with J gene TRBJ2-1, with TRBD2 identical over 8 bases. This clonotype was sampled from a woman in her 30s in good health. The sequenced material came from memory CD4+ T cells sorted from blood. Subset: CD45RA-negative fraction. CDR3 sequence reads: CASSLEVRSSGSNEQFF. DNA of the CDR3: TGTGCCAGCAGCCTAGAGGTAAGGTCTAGCGGGTCAAATGAGCAGTTCTTC.